The clone carrying this T cell receptor (beta chain) has only a few counts. Its antigen is not known. PCR amplification relied on 60 Vbeta primers (plus 13 Jbeta primers). Repertoires were generated with immunoSEQ multiplex PCR, while TCRdb's copy carries only in-frame clones and drops some. The sample consists of about 92,000 clones, more than 65% of them appearing once. This record comes from a study of cytomegalovirus exposure and HLA in healthy donors. Findings and caveats of the study: After further analysis at a later stage, 16,951 TCR beta sequences were associated with HLA alleles at 0.05 false discovery rate. Prediction of most subjects' HLA-A and HLA-B alleles by TCR beta sequences was reportedly accurate.

V trimming: 4 bases; J trimming: 8 bases; junction bases outside the gene matches: 14. Germline V gene data show CDR1 as SGHNT and CDR2 as YYREEE (reference sequence). The CDR3 extends over 16 amino acids. This rearrangement joins TRBV5-4 to TRBJ2-1; 8 positions agree with TRBD1. The sample was PBMCs. The receptor was derived from a girl aged 2-15 years in good health and CMV-seropositive. The CDR3 DNA follows: TGTGCCAGCAGCGTGGGGACAGGCGCGCTTGGGGATGAGCAGTTCTTC. Residues: CASSVGTGALGDEQFF.